The clone carrying this T cell receptor beta chain was detected only once. This CDR3 region has 15 residues. Germline V lookup: CDR1 SGDLS, CDR2 YYNGEE. V lost 3 bases and J 2 bases, leaving 13 bases between the germline ends. Sequencing was performed with immunoSEQ multiplex PCR; in TCRdb, only in-frame clones are kept and a portion is missing. The table shows 250,000 or so clones, with approximately 88% occurring only once. The data were taken from a study of blood T cell repertoires in COVID-19. For the study at large: The analysed material was cDNA or gDNA that came from T cells, B-cell-depleted T cells, or PBMCs.

Researchers sorted participants into cohorts using their self-reported clinical history. Individuals in the exposed group had encountered a COVID-19 case within 2 weeks preceding study entry. Sequencing was performed on PBMCs or T cells enriched from blood (not recorded which). This chain joins TRBV9 and TRBJ2-3, with a weak D call TRBD2 (6 bases). The TCR sequence derives from a woman aged 40-49 years who had been exposed to COVID-19. CDR3 sequence (DNA): TGTGCCAGCAGCGACGGGAGCCCGAACACAGATACGCAGTATTTT. This gives the protein CASSDGSPNTDTQYF.